This is a list of T cell receptor beta chains from one sample in a study of naive and memory T cell subsets. TCRdb processed the UMI-ligation and nested PCR reads anew with MiXCR; each CDR3 protein has one entry. Counted here are some 110,000 distinct CDR3 sequences, approximately 14% occurring once; the ten biggest clones make up 2.5% to 3%. Sequencing was performed on naive CD8+ T cells from blood. These receptors were obtained from a human donor in good health. Each CDR3 is given with its conserved first and last residue. A D gene is named only where the DNA matches it firmly. Clone size is stated in some rows and not others, as once, few, many or a class when expanded.

j_gene: TRBJ2-5
v_gene: TRBV30
d_gene: NA
abundance: NA
CDR3aa: CAWSPTGLQETQYF
CDR3nt: TGTGCCTGGAGTCCTACGGGGTTACAAGAGACCCAGTACTTC

j_gene: TRBJ2-1
v_gene: TRBV7-3
d_gene: TRBD2
abundance: NA
CDR3aa: CASSPGLVEYNEQFF
CDR3nt: TGTGCCAGCAGCCCCGGACTAGTGGAGTACAATGAGCAGTTCTTC

j_gene: TRBJ1-1
v_gene: TRBV4-3
d_gene: NA
abundance: many
CDR3aa: CASSQDPGLNTEAFF
CDR3nt: TGCGCCAGCAGCCAAGATCCCGGCCTGAACACTGAAGCTTTCTTT

j_gene: TRBJ2-5
v_gene: TRBV27
d_gene: NA
abundance: NA
CDR3aa: CASRDGLQETQYF
CDR3nt: TGTGCCAGCCGGGACGGCTTGCAAGAGACCCAGTACTTC

j_gene: TRBJ2-1
v_gene: TRBV5-1
d_gene: TRBD2
abundance: few
CDR3aa: CASSVATSEYNEQFF
CDR3nt: TGCGCCAGCAGCGTGGCCACTAGCGAATACAATGAGCAGTTCTTC

j_gene: TRBJ2-1
v_gene: TRBV6-4
d_gene: TRBD2
abundance: few
CDR3aa: CASSDDTSGYEQFF
CDR3nt: TGTGCCAGCAGTGACGATACTAGCGGGTATGAGCAGTTCTTC

j_gene: TRBJ2-3
v_gene: TRBV5-1
d_gene: NA
abundance: NA
CDR3aa: CASQKPSTDTQYF
CDR3nt: TGCGCCAGCCAGAAACCTAGCACAGATACGCAGTATTTT

j_gene: TRBJ2-1
v_gene: TRBV30
d_gene: TRBD2
abundance: few
CDR3aa: CAWEWTSGVDEQFF
CDR3nt: TGTGCCTGGGAATGGACTAGCGGGGTAGATGAGCAGTTCTTC

j_gene: TRBJ2-2
v_gene: TRBV6-5
d_gene: TRBD2
abundance: NA
CDR3aa: CASSYAGVGTGELFF
CDR3nt: TGTGCCAGCAGTTACGCGGGGGTGGGGACCGGGGAGCTGTTTTTT

j_gene: TRBJ2-7
v_gene: TRBV6-6
d_gene: NA
abundance: many
CDR3aa: CASSHSPHLVGSPYEQYF
CDR3nt: TGTGCCAGCAGCCACTCACCCCACCTAGTCGGGAGCCCCTACGAGCAGTACTTC

j_gene: TRBJ1-1
v_gene: TRBV20-1
d_gene: NA
abundance: few
CDR3aa: CSASGSGQSTEAFF
CDR3nt: TGCAGTGCTAGTGGTTCGGGCCAGAGCACTGAAGCTTTCTTT

j_gene: TRBJ1-5
v_gene: TRBV4-2
d_gene: NA
abundance: few
CDR3aa: CASSQDWGGGQPQHF
CDR3nt: TGTGCCAGCAGCCAAGATTGGGGTGGTGGTCAGCCCCAGCATTTT

j_gene: TRBJ2-3
v_gene: TRBV4-3
d_gene: NA
abundance: many
CDR3aa: CASSQDRTLAGTDTQYF
CDR3nt: TGCGCCAGCAGCCAAGATCGTACGCTAGCTGGCACAGATACGCAGTATTTT

j_gene: TRBJ1-2
v_gene: TRBV19
d_gene: NA
abundance: once
CDR3aa: CACSIWQGMGYGYTF
CDR3nt: TGTGCCTGTAGTATATGGCAGGGGATGGGCTATGGCTACACCTTC

j_gene: TRBJ2-5
v_gene: TRBV27
d_gene: TRBD2
abundance: NA
CDR3aa: CASSPILAAGQETQYF
CDR3nt: TGTGCCAGCAGTCCCATACTAGCGGCAGGACAAGAGACCCAGTACTTC

j_gene: TRBJ2-7
v_gene: TRBV7-2
d_gene: NA
abundance: many
CDR3aa: CASSRDWEDYEQYF
CDR3nt: TGTGCCAGCAGCCGCGACTGGGAGGATTACGAGCAGTACTTC

j_gene: TRBJ1-1
v_gene: TRBV5-6
d_gene: TRBD1
abundance: NA
CDR3aa: CASSLGPTGWTFF
CDR3nt: TGTGCCAGCAGCTTGGGGCCGACAGGGTGGACTTTCTTT

j_gene: TRBJ2-2
v_gene: TRBV9
d_gene: NA
abundance: few
CDR3aa: CASSVEPSSGELFF
CDR3nt: TGTGCCAGCAGCGTAGAGCCTAGCTCCGGGGAGCTGTTTTTT

j_gene: TRBJ2-1
v_gene: TRBV24-1
d_gene: NA
abundance: many
CDR3aa: CATSDFPRSGAGNEEQFF
CDR3nt: TGTGCCACCAGTGATTTCCCCCGTTCGGGGGCGGGGAATGAGGAGCAGTTCTTC

j_gene: TRBJ2-1
v_gene: TRBV4-3
d_gene: NA
abundance: NA
CDR3aa: CASSQVLSGEQFF
CDR3nt: TGCGCCAGCAGCCAAGTCTTATCGGGAGAGCAGTTCTTC

j_gene: TRBJ1-4
v_gene: TRBV9
d_gene: TRBD1
abundance: NA
CDR3aa: CASSVDDRVVTKLFF
CDR3nt: TGTGCCAGCAGCGTAGACGACAGGGTTGTGACCAAACTGTTTTTT

j_gene: TRBJ2-1
v_gene: TRBV4-1
d_gene: NA
abundance: NA
CDR3aa: CASSQVREAYNEQFF
CDR3nt: TGCGCCAGCAGCCAAGTCCGGGAAGCTTACAATGAGCAGTTCTTC

j_gene: TRBJ1-1
v_gene: TRBV12-3/TRBV12-4
d_gene: NA
abundance: NA
CDR3aa: CASRGPTEAFF
CDR3nt: TGTGCCAGCAGAGGGCCCACAGAAGCTTTCTTT

j_gene: TRBJ1-2
v_gene: TRBV6-6
d_gene: NA
abundance: few
CDR3aa: CASSYGDPGWGAVYGYTF
CDR3nt: TGTGCCAGCAGTTATGGCGATCCGGGCTGGGGGGCGGTCTATGGCTACACCTTC

j_gene: TRBJ2-3
v_gene: TRBV4-3
d_gene: NA
abundance: NA
CDR3aa: CASSQDPGVTDTQYF
CDR3nt: TGCGCCAGCAGCCAAGACCCGGGGGTAACAGATACGCAGTATTTT

j_gene: TRBJ2-1
v_gene: TRBV24-1
d_gene: NA
abundance: few
CDR3aa: CATSDFIEQFF
CDR3nt: TGTGCCACCAGTGATTTTATTGAGCAGTTCTTC

j_gene: TRBJ2-7
v_gene: TRBV27
d_gene: TRBD1
abundance: NA
CDR3aa: CASSPRGSSYEQYF
CDR3nt: TGTGCCAGCAGTCCCAGGGGGAGCTCCTACGAGCAGTACTTC

j_gene: TRBJ2-5
v_gene: TRBV4-3
d_gene: TRBD2
abundance: few
CDR3aa: CASSQDPLAGGQETQYF
CDR3nt: TGCGCCAGCAGCCAAGATCCCCTAGCGGGGGGACAAGAGACCCAGTACTTC

j_gene: TRBJ1-1
v_gene: TRBV29-1
d_gene: NA
abundance: many
CDR3aa: CSVMAGKGGMNTEAFF
CDR3nt: TGCAGCGTTATGGCGGGGAAGGGCGGCATGAACACTGAAGCTTTCTTT

j_gene: TRBJ2-7
v_gene: TRBV7-8
d_gene: TRBD1
abundance: NA
CDR3aa: CASTSTYRGGYEQYF
CDR3nt: TGTGCCAGCACCTCTACTTACAGGGGCGGCTACGAGCAGTACTTC

j_gene: TRBJ2-3
v_gene: TRBV7-2
d_gene: NA
abundance: NA
CDR3aa: CASSWMADTQYF
CDR3nt: TGTGCCAGCAGCTGGATGGCAGATACGCAGTATTTT

j_gene: TRBJ2-7
v_gene: TRBV10-3
d_gene: NA
abundance: NA
CDR3aa: CAISESLAAEQYF
CDR3nt: TGTGCCATCAGTGAGTCGCTGGCGGCCGAGCAGTACTTC

j_gene: TRBJ1-6
v_gene: TRBV11-2
d_gene: TRBD1
abundance: few
CDR3aa: CASSLRPPSGTGDPIDSPLHF
CDR3nt: TGTGCCAGCAGCTTACGTCCCCCCTCCGGGACAGGGGATCCAATCGATTCACCCCTCCACTTT

j_gene: TRBJ2-1
v_gene: TRBV9
d_gene: TRBD2
abundance: NA
CDR3aa: CASSVPASGAYNEQFF
CDR3nt: TGTGCCAGCAGCGTTCCAGCTAGCGGGGCTTACAATGAGCAGTTCTTC

j_gene: TRBJ1-2
v_gene: TRBV12-3/TRBV12-4
d_gene: TRBD1
abundance: many
CDR3aa: CATTRGQGYTF
CDR3nt: TGTGCCACCACGAGGGGGCAAGGCTACACCTTC

j_gene: TRBJ2-2
v_gene: TRBV7-9
d_gene: NA
abundance: few
CDR3aa: CASSRSTGELFF
CDR3nt: TGTGCCAGCAGCCGCAGCACCGGGGAGCTGTTTTTT

j_gene: TRBJ1-6
v_gene: TRBV27
d_gene: TRBD1
abundance: many
CDR3aa: CASRDRGNSPLHF
CDR3nt: TGTGCCAGCCGGGACAGGGGTAATTCACCCCTCCACTTT

j_gene: TRBJ2-7
v_gene: TRBV29-1
d_gene: NA
abundance: many
CDR3aa: CSVETRSYEQYF
CDR3nt: TGCAGCGTTGAAACTCGCTCCTACGAGCAGTACTTC

j_gene: TRBJ2-7
v_gene: TRBV5-1
d_gene: NA
abundance: few
CDR3aa: CASSPAIRFHEQYF
CDR3nt: TGCGCCAGCAGCCCAGCTATTAGGTTTCACGAGCAGTACTTC

j_gene: TRBJ2-1
v_gene: TRBV11-1
d_gene: NA
abundance: NA
CDR3aa: CASSLAGAEARREQFF
CDR3nt: TGTGCCAGCAGCTTAGCTGGCGCAGAGGCGCGGCGCGAGCAGTTCTTC

j_gene: TRBJ2-3
v_gene: TRBV3-2
d_gene: NA
abundance: many
CDR3aa: CAKVGTGESDTQYF
CDR3nt: TGTGCCAAGGTCGGGACAGGGGAGTCAGATACGCAGTATTTT

j_gene: TRBJ2-7
v_gene: TRBV7-8
d_gene: NA
abundance: few
CDR3aa: CASSGEAEQYF
CDR3nt: TGTGCCAGCTCAGGGGAAGCCGAGCAGTACTTC

j_gene: TRBJ2-1
v_gene: TRBV11-2
d_gene: NA
abundance: many
CDR3aa: CASSPGYNEQFF
CDR3nt: TGTGCCAGCAGCCCAGGCTACAATGAGCAGTTCTTC

j_gene: TRBJ2-7
v_gene: TRBV11-1
d_gene: TRBD1
abundance: NA
CDR3aa: CASSFTGGYEQYF
CDR3nt: TGTGCCAGCAGCTTTACAGGGGGCTACGAGCAGTACTTC

j_gene: TRBJ2-3
v_gene: TRBV12-5
d_gene: NA
abundance: few
CDR3aa: CASARGRGFSTDTQYF
CDR3nt: TGTGCTAGTGCTCGGGGGCGGGGATTTAGCACAGATACGCAGTATTTT

j_gene: TRBJ2-5
v_gene: TRBV11-2
d_gene: TRBD2
abundance: NA
CDR3aa: CASSLARTSLETQYF
CDR3nt: TGTGCCAGCAGCTTAGCCAGGACTAGCCTCGAGACCCAGTACTTC

j_gene: TRBJ2-7
v_gene: TRBV5-4
d_gene: NA
abundance: NA
CDR3aa: CASMGDSYEQYF
CDR3nt: TGTGCCAGCATGGGCGACTCCTACGAGCAGTACTTC

j_gene: TRBJ2-7
v_gene: TRBV15
d_gene: NA
abundance: many
CDR3aa: CATSSRTAYEQYF
CDR3nt: TGTGCCACCAGCAGTAGGACAGCCTACGAGCAGTACTTC

j_gene: TRBJ2-2
v_gene: TRBV20-1
d_gene: TRBD1
abundance: NA
CDR3aa: CSVDRGYTGELFF
CDR3nt: TGCAGTGTCGACAGGGGGTACACCGGGGAGCTGTTTTTT

j_gene: TRBJ2-7
v_gene: TRBV13
d_gene: TRBD1
abundance: many
CDR3aa: CASRDRGYEQYF
CDR3nt: TGTGCCAGCCGGGACAGGGGCTACGAGCAGTACTTC